This T cell receptor (beta chain) was profiled in a study of blood T cell repertoires in COVID-19. Across the whole study: COVID-19 samples, acute and convalescent, were from the United States, Italy and Spain.

Germline-derived CDR1 and CDR2 are LNHNV and YYDKDF (reference sequence). J gave up 7 bases and V 1 base, and 3 bases lay outside the gene matches. CDR3 length equals 14 residues. Those enrolled in Seattle joined during active infection and were followed longitudinally afterward. Original data processing: The assay estimated nucleated cells by amplifying reference gene primers. The assay was immunoSEQ multiplex PCR, and TCRdb's table has in-frame clones only and misses some. The V and J calls and the clone size are those of that table, but D and trimming were determined from the DNA. The sample lists approximately 140,000 clones, 84% occurring once.

Sequenced: peripheral blood. The source of this sequence is a man aged 30 to 45 with COVID-19, enrolled during active disease. The chain links TRBV15 to TRBJ1-2; 10 positions agree with TRBD1. The CDR3: CATSRGQGASGYTF. The CDR3 region has the DNA TGTGCCACCAGCAGAGGACAGGGGGCTTCTGGCTACACCTTC.